This T cell receptor beta chain comes out of a study of cytomegalovirus exposure and HLA in healthy donors. Turning to the study itself: Out of 398 genotyped donors, roughly 83% belonged to the Caucasian-associated ancestry cluster.

Turning to this clone: Its antigen is undetermined.

Primers for the PCR totalled 60 Vbeta and 13 Jbeta. Clones were read by immunoSEQ multiplex PCR, and TCRdb kept only the in-frame ones, dropping some. The sample lists approximately 82,000 clones; around 9.1% were seen once. V lost 4 bases, J lost 6 bases, and 17 bases lay in between. The CDR3 sequence is 15 residues long. Germline V gene sequence: CDR1 SGDLS, CDR2 YYNGEE. The study, taken as a whole, reports: It was reported in a later analysis that an Asian-associated ancestry cluster showed fewer N-insertions than the 666-donor mean.

The sample comprised PBMCs. This receptor was obtained from a man in his sixties in good health and CMV-seropositive. The gene calls are TRBV9 and TRBJ2-1; TRBD2 is a possible D gene (7 bases). Here the CDR3 DNA reads TGTGCCAGCAGCTTCAGGGAGGGGACAACCAATGAGCAGTTCTTC. As protein: CASSFREGTTNEQFF.